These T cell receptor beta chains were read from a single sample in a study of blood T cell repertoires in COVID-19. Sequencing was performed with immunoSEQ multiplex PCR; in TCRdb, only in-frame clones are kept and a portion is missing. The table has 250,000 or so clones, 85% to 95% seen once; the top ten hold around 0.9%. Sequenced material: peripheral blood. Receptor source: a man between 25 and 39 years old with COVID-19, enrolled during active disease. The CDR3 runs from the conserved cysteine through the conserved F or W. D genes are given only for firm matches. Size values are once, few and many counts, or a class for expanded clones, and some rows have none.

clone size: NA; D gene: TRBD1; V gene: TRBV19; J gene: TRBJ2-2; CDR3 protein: CASSPSPWDRDWTGELFF; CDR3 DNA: TGTGCCAGTAGTCCTAGCCCCTGGGACAGGGATTGGACCGGGGAGCTGTTTTTT
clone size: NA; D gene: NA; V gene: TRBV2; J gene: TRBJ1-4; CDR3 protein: CASSESHVRDSEKLFF; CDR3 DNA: TGTGCCAGCAGTGAATCTCATGTCCGCGACAGCGAAAAACTGTTTTTT
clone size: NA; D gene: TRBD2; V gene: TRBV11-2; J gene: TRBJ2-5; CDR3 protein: CASSSSGGETQYF; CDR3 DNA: TGTGCCAGCAGCTCTAGCGGGGGAGAGACCCAGTACTTC
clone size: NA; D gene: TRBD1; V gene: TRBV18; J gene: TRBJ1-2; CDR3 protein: CASSPGQAHYGYTF; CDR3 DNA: TGTGCCAGCTCACCGGGACAGGCACACTATGGCTACACCTTC
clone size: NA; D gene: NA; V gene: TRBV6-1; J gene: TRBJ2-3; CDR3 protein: CASSEFSDTQYF; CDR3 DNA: TGTGCCAGCAGTGAATTCTCGGATACGCAGTATTTT
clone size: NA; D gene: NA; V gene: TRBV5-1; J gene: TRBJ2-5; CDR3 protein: CASSLAREKETQYF; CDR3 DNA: TGCGCCAGCAGCTTGGCCCGGGAGAAGGAGACCCAGTACTTC
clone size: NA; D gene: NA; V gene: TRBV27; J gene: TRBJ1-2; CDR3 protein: CASSLSGGSADYGYTF; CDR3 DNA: TGTGCCAGCAGTTTATCGGGGGGGAGTGCGGACTATGGCTACACCTTC
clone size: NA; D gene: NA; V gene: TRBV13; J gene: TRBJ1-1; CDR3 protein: CASSDGFQKGGMNTEAFF; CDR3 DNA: TGTGCCAGCAGCGACGGGTTTCAGAAGGGAGGGATGAACACTGAAGCTTTCTTT
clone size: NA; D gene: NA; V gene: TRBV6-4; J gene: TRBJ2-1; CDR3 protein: CASSPVGGTISSYNEQFF; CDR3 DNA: TGTGCCAGCAGCCCCGTCGGGGGGACAATAAGCTCCTACAATGAGCAGTTCTTC
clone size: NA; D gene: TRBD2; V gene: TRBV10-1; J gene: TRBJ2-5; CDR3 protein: CASSDLAGGEETQYF; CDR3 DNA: TGCGCCAGCAGTGATTTAGCGGGGGGCGAAGAGACCCAGTACTTC
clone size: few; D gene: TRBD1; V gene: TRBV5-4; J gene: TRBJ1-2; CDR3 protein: CASSLGTGASFYGYTF; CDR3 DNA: TGTGCCAGCAGCTTGGGGACAGGGGCGTCCTTCTATGGCTACACCTTC
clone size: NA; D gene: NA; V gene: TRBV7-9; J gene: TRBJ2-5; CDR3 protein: CASSLGGEETQYF; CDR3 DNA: TGTGCCAGCAGCTTGGGGGGAGAAGAGACCCAGTACTTC
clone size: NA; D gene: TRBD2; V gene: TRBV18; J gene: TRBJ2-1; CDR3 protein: CASSATSGLYNEQFF; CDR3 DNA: TGTGCCAGCTCAGCGACTAGCGGCCTCTACAATGAGCAGTTCTTC
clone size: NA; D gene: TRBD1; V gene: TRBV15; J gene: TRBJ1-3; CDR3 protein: CATSQERQGTGNTIYF; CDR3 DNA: TGTGCCACCAGCCAAGAGAGACAGGGGACTGGAAACACCATATATTTT
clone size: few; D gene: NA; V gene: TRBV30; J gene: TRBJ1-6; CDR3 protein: CAWSATGLYDSPLHF; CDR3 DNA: TGTGCCTGGAGCGCGACAGGCCTATATGATTCACCCCTCCACTTT
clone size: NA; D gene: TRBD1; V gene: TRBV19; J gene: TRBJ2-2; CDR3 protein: CATSNRDRNTGELFF; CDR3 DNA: TGTGCCACCTCAAACCGGGACAGAAACACCGGGGAGCTGTTTTTT
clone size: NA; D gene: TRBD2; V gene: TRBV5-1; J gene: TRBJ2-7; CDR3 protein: CASSPQGAGVSYEQYF; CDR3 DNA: TGCGCCAGCAGCCCCCAGGGCGCGGGGGTTTCCTACGAGCAGTACTTC
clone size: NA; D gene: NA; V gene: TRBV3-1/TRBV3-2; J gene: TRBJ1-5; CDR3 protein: CASSQGHLSNQPQHF; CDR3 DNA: TGTGCCAGCAGCCAAGGACATCTTAGCAATCAGCCCCAGCATTTT
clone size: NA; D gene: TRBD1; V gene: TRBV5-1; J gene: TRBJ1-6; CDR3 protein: CASSRTQGWNSPLHF; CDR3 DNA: TGCGCCAGCAGCCGGACACAGGGGTGGAATTCACCCCTCCACTTT
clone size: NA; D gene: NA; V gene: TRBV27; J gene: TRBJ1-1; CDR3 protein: CASSFSRLRMNTEAFF; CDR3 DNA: TGTGCCAGCAGTTTCAGCAGGCTCAGGATGAACACTGAAGCTTTCTTT
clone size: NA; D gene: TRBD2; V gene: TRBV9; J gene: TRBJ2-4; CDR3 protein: CASSVDGSGSPKNIQYF; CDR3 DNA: TGTGCCAGCAGCGTAGATGGTAGCGGGTCCCCCAAAAACATTCAGTACTTC
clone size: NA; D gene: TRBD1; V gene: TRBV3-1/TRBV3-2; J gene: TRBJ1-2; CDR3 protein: CASSPWDSNYGYTF; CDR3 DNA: TGTGCCAGCAGCCCCTGGGACAGTAACTATGGCTACACCTTC
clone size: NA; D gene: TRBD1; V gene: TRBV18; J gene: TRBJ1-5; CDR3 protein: CASSPSTGGQEPQHF; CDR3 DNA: TGTGCCAGCTCACCCTCGACAGGGGGCCAGGAGCCCCAGCATTTT
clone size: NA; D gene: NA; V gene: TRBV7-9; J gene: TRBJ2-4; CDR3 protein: CASSSVGVAAKNIQYF; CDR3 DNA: TGTGCCAGCAGTTCTGTGGGCGTAGCGGCCAAAAACATTCAGTACTTC
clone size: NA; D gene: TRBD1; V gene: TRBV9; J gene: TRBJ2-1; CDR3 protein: CASSSRTDRVGNEQFF; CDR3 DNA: TGTGCCAGCAGCTCAAGAACCGACAGGGTCGGTAATGAGCAGTTCTTC
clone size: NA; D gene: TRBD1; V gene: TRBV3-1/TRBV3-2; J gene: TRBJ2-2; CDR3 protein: CASSHAGTGDTGELFF; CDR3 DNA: TGTGCCAGCAGCCACGCGGGGACAGGGGACACCGGGGAGCTGTTTTTT
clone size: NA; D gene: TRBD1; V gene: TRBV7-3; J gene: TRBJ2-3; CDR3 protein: CASSPQPGQGPHTQYF; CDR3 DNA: TGTGCCAGCAGCCCGCAACCGGGACAGGGACCCCATACGCAGTATTTT
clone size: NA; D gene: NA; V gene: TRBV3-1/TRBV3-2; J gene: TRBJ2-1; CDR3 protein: CASSQVGGAIYNEQFF; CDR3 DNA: TGTGCCAGCAGCCAAGTGGGGGGGGCCATTTACAATGAGCAGTTCTTC
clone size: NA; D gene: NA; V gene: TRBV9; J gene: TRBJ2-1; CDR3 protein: CASSVAGSLGGDEQFF; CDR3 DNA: TGTGCCAGCAGCGTAGCAGGGTCTCTAGGTGGCGATGAGCAGTTCTTC
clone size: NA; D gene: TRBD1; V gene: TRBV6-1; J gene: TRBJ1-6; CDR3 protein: CASSDRGNSPLHF; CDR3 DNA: TGTGCCAGCAGTGACAGGGGGAATTCACCCCTCCACTTT
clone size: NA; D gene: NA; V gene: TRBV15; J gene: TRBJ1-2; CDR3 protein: CATSRERGDLFIYGYTF; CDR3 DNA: TGTGCCACCAGCAGAGAACGAGGTGATTTATTCATCTATGGCTACACCTTC
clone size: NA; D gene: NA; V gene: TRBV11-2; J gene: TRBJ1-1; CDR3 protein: CASSAGGPEAFF; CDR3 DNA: TGTGCCAGCAGCGCCGGAGGACCTGAAGCTTTCTTT
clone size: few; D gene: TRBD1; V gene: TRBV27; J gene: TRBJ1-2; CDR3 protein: CASSPQTGLGYGYTF; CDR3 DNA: TGTGCCAGCAGTCCCCAGACAGGGTTGGGCTATGGCTACACCTTC
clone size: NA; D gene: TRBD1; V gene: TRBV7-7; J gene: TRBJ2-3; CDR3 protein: CASSSGTGVSDTQYF; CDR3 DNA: TGTGCCAGCAGCTCGGGGACAGGGGTATCAGATACGCAGTATTTT
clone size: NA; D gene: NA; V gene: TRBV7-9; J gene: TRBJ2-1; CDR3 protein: CASTISGEQFF; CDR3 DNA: TGTGCCAGCACCATCAGTGGTGAGCAGTTCTTC
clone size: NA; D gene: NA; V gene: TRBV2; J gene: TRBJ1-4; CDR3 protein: CASSTPGSEKLFF; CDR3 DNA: TGTGCCAGCAGCACACCGGGATCCGAAAAACTGTTTTTT
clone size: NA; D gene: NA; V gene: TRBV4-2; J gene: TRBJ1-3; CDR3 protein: CASSPHDSSGNTIYF; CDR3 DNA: TGTGCCAGCAGCCCCCACGACAGCTCTGGAAACACCATATATTTT
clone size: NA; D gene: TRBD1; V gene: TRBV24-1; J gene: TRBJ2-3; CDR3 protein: CATSVGTGPTDTQYF; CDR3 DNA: TGTGCCACCAGTGTCGGGACAGGACCCACAGATACGCAGTATTTT
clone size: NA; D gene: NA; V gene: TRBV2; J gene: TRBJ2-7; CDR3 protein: CASKWTDSSYEQYF; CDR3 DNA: TGTGCCAGCAAGTGGACAGACTCCTCCTACGAGCAGTACTTC
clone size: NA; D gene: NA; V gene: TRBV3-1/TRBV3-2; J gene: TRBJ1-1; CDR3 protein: CASSQSRITNTEAFF; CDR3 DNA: TGTGCCAGCAGCCAATCGCGGATAACCAACACTGAAGCTTTCTTT
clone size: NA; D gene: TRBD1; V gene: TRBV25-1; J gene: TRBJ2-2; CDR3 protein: CASSERTGGDTGELFF; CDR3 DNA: TGTGCCAGCAGTGAACGGACAGGGGGCGACACCGGGGAGCTGTTTTTT
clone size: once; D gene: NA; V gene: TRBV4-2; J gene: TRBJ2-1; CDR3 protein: CASSQAVPSWDNEQFF; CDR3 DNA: TGTGCCAGCAGCCAAGCAGTTCCTAGCTGGGACAATGAGCAGTTCTTC
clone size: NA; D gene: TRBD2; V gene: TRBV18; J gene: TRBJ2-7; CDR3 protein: CASSPLTSGYEQYF; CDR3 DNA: TGTGCCAGCTCACCACTGACTAGCGGCTACGAGCAGTACTTC
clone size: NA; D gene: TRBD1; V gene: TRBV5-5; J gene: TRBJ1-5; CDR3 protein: CASSARIGTGDQPQHF; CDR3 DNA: TGTGCCAGCAGCGCCCGAATTGGGACAGGGGATCAGCCCCAGCATTTT
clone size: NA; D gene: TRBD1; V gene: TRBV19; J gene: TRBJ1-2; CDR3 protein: CASSKDRGAYGYTF; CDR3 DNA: TGTGCCAGTAGCAAGGACAGGGGAGCCTATGGCTACACCTTC
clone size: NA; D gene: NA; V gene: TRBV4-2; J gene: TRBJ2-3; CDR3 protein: CASRPTGGRGDTDTQYF; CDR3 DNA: TGTGCCAGCAGACCCACTGGAGGGCGGGGTGACACAGATACGCAGTATTTT
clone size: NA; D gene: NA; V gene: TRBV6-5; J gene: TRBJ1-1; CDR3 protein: CASSSPGITEAFF; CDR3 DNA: TGTGCCAGCAGTTCCCCGGGAATAACTGAAGCTTTCTTT
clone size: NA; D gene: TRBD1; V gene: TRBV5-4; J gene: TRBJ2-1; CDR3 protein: CASSPGTGGYNEQFF; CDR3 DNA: TGTGCCAGCAGCCCCGGGACAGGGGGGTACAATGAGCAGTTCTTC
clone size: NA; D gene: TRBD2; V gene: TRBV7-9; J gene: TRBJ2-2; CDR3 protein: CASTRAPGLAGLKNTGELFF; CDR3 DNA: TGTGCCAGCACCAGAGCCCCGGGACTAGCGGGACTCAAGAACACCGGGGAGCTGTTTTTT
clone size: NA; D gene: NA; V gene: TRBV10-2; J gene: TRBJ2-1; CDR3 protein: CASSRGNEQFF; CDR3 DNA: TGCGCCAGCAGTCGAGGTAATGAGCAGTTCTTC
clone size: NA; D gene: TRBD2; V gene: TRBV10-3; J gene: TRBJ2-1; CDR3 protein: CAIRKSTGLAGESEQFF; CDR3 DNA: TGTGCCATCAGAAAATCTACTGGACTAGCGGGGGAGTCTGAGCAGTTCTTC
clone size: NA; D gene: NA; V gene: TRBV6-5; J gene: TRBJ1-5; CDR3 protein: CASSYSIDRYQPQHF; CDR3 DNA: TGTGCCAGCAGTTACTCCATAGACAGATATCAGCCCCAGCATTTT
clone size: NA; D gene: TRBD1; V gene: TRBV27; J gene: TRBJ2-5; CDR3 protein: CASRDHRGETQYF; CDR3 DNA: TGTGCCAGCAGGGACCACAGGGGCGAGACCCAGTACTTC
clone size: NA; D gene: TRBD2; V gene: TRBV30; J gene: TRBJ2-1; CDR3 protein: CAWSEGGRGSPAYNEQFF; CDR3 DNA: TGTGCCTGGAGTGAAGGAGGGAGGGGAAGCCCAGCCTACAATGAGCAGTTCTTC
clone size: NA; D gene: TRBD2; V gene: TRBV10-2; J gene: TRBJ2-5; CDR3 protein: CASSDLLKRGIQETQYF; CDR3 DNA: TGCGCCAGCAGTGACTTACTAAAGCGGGGGATACAAGAGACCCAGTACTTC